This T cell receptor beta chain is drawn from a study of shared clonotypes between healthy human individuals. The CDR3 runs 19 residues. Germline values: CDR1 MGHRA, CDR2 YSYEKL. The V segment lost 0 bases and the J segment 8 bases; nucleotides outside the gene matches: 15. In its sample, this clone was seen once. Authors' methods: Sequence data from immunoSEQ were junction-only and lacked quality scores; consequently, filtering differed. The protocol was immunoSEQ multiplex PCR, while the TCRdb copy is restricted to in-frame clones and leaves out a portion. The DNA was the basis for D and trimming; V, J and clone size are from that table. The table shows some 500,000 clones, with about 96% occurring only once.

This chain connects TRBV4-1 to TRBJ2-1, with 11 bases that match TRBD2. This receptor was taken from a woman aged 25 to 39 in good health. The sequenced sample consisted of naive CD4+ T cells sorted from blood. The subset here: CD45RA+ positively selected. The CDR3 loop is CASSQDRRRASGRLDEQFF. The CDR3 nucleotides are TGCGCCAGCAGCCAAGATCGCCGGCGGGCTAGCGGGAGGTTGGATGAGCAGTTCTTC.